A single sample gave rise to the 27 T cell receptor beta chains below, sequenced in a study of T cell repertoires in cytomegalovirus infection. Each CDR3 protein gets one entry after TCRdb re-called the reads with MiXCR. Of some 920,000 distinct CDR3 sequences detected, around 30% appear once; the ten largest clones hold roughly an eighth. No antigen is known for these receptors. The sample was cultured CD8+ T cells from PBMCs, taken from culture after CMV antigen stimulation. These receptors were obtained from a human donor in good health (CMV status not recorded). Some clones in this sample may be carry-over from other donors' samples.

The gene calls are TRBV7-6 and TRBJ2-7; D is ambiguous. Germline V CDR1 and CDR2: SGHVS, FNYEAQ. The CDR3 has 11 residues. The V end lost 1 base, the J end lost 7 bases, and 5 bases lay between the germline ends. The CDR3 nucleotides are TGTGCCAGCAGCTTAGAGCTTGAGCAGTACTTC. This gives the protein CASSLELEQYF.

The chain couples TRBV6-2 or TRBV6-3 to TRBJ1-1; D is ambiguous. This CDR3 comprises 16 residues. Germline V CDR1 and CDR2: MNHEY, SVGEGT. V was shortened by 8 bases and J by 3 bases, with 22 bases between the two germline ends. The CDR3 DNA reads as TGTGCCAGCCGCACGGAGGGAATAGGATCGGACACTGAAGCTTTCTTT. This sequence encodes CASRTEGIGSDTEAFF.

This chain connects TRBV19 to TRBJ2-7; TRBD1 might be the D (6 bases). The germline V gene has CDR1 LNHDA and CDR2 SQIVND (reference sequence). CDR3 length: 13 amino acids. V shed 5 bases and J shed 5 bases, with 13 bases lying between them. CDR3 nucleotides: TGTGCCAGTAGTTGGGGACACCGAGACGAGCAGTACTTC. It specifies CASSWGHRDEQYF.

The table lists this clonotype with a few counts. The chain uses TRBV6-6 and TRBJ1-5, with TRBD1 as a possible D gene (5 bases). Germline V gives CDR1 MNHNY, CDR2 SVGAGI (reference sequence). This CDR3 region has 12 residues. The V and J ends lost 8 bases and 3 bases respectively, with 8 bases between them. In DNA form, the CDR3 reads TGTGCCAGCGGGGGGAACAATCAGCCCCAGCATTTT. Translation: CASGGNNQPQHF.

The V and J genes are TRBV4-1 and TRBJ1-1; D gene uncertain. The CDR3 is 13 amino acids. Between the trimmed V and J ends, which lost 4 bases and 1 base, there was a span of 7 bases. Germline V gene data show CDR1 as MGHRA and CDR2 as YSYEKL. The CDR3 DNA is TGCGCCAGCAGCCGCTCCAGGAACACTGAAGCTTTCTTT. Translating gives CASSRSRNTEAFF.

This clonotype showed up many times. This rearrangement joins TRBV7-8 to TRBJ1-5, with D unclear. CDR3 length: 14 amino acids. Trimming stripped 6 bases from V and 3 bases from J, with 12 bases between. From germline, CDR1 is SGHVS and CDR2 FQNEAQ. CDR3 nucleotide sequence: TGTGCCAGCAGTCCGACCCTGAACAATCAGCCCCAGCATTTT. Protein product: CASSPTLNNQPQHF.

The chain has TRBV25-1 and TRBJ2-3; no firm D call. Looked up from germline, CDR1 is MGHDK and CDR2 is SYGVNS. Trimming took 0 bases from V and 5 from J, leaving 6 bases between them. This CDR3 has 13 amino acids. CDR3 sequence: CASSEYKKDTQYF. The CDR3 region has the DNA TGTGCCAGCAGTGAATATAAGAAAGATACGCAGTATTTT.

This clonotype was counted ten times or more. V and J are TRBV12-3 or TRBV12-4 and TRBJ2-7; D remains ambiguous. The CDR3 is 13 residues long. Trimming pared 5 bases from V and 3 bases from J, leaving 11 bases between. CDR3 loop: CASSPVIYYEQYF. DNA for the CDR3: TGTGCCAGCAGTCCTGTGATCTACTACGAGCAGTACTTC.

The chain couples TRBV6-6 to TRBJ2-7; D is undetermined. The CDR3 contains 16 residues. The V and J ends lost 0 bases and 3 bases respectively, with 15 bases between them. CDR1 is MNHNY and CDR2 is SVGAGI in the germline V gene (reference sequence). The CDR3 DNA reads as TGTGCCAGCAGTTACTCCAAAGGATACAAGAGCTACGAGCAGTACTTC. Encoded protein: CASSYSKGYKSYEQYF.

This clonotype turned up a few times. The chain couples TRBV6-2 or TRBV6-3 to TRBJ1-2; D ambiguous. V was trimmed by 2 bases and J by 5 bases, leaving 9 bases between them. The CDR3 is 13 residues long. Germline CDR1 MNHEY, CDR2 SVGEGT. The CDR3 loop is CASSYPGGYGYTF. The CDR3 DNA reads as TGTGCCAGCAGTTACCCCGGCGGTTATGGCTACACCTTC.

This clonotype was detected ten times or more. The CDR3 here is CASSLRGPGTDYNEQFF. The CDR3 DNA reads TGTGCCAGCAGCTTACGGGGGCCGGGGACAGACTACAATGAGCAGTTCTTC. The rearrangement joins TRBV7-6 to TRBJ2-1; D might be TRBD1 (7 bases). Germline V gene data show CDR1 as SGHVS and CDR2 as FNYEAQ. There are 17 residues in the CDR3. V lost 2 bases, J lost 3 bases, and 17 bases lay in between.

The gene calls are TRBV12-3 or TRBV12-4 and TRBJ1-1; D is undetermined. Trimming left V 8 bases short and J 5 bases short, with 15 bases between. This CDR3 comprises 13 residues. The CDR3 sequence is CASGNSLRTEAFF. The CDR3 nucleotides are TGTGCCAGCGGGAACAGTCTGAGGACTGAAGCTTTCTTT.

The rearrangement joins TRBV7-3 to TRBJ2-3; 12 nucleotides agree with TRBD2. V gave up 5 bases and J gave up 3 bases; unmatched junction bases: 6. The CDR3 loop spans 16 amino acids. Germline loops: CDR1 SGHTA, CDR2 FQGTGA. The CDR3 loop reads CASSPTSGGRTDTQYF. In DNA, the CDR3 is TGTGCCAGCAGCCCTACTAGCGGGGGGCGGACAGATACGCAGTATTTT.

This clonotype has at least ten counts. CDR3 in amino acids: CASSSQGFGESTDTQYF. CDR3 bases: TGTGCCAGCAGCTCACAGGGTTTCGGGGAGAGCACAGATACGCAGTATTTT. V is TRBV7-2 and J is TRBJ2-3; TRBD1 is a possible D gene (6 bases). Trimming pared 4 bases from V and 0 bases from J, leaving 17 bases between. The CDR3 runs to 17 residues. Germline assignment: CDR1 SGHTA and CDR2 FQGNSA. Together with reference TRBV7-2 and TRBJ2-3, the CDR3 gives the full variable domain: GAGVSQSPSNKVTEKGKDVELRCDPISGHTALYWYRQSLGQGLEFLIYFQGNSAPDKSGLPSDRFSAERTGGSVSTLTIQRTQQEDSAVYLCASSSQGFGESTDTQYFGPGTRLTVL.

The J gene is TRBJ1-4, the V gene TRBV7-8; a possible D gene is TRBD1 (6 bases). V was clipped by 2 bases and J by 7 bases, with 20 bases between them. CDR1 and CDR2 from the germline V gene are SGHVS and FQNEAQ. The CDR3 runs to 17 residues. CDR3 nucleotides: TGTGCCAGCAGCTTACCACTGGGACATCGGCGTAGTGAAAAACTGTTTTTT. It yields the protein CASSLPLGHRRSEKLFF.

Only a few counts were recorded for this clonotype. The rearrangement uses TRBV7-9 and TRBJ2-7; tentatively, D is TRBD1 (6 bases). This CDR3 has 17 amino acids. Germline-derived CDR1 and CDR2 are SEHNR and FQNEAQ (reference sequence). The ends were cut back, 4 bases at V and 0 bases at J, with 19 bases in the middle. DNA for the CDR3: TGTGCCAGCAGCTCACCCGCCGGGGACAAGAGCTCCTACGAGCAGTACTTC. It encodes CASSSPAGDKSSYEQYF.

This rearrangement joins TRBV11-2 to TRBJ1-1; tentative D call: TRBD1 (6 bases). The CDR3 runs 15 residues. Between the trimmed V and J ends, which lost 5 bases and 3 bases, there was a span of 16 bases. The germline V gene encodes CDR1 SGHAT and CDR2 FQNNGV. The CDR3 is CASSRLLGGDTEAFF. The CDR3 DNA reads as TGTGCCAGCAGCCGACTTTTGGGGGGCGACACTGAAGCTTTCTTT.

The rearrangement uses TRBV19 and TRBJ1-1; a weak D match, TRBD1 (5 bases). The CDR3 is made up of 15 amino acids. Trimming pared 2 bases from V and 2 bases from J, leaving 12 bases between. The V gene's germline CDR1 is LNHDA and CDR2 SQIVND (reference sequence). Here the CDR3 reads CASSINDRPNTEAFF. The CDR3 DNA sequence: TGTGCCAGTAGTATAAACGACAGACCAAACACTGAAGCTTTCTTT.

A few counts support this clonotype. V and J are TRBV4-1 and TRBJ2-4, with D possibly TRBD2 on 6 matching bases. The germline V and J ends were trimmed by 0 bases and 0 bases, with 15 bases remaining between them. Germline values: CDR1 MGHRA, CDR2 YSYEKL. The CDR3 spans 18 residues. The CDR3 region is CASSQDRSAGRAKNIQYF. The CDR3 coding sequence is TGCGCCAGCAGCCAAGATCGGTCGGCGGGGAGAGCCAAAAACATTCAGTACTTC.

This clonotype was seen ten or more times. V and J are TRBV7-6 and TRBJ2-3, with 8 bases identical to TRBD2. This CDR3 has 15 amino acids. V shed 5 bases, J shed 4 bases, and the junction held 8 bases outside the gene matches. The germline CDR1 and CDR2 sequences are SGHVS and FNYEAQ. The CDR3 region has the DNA TGTGCCAGCAGCCAGATTAGCGGGGAGGCAGATACGCAGTATTTT. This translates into CASSQISGEADTQYF.

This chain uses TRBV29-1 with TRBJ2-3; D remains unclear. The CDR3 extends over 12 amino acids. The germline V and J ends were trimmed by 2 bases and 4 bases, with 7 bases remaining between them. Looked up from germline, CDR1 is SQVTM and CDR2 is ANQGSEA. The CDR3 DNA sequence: TGCAGCGTTGAATCTGAGGCAGATACGCAGTATTTT. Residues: CSVESEADTQYF.

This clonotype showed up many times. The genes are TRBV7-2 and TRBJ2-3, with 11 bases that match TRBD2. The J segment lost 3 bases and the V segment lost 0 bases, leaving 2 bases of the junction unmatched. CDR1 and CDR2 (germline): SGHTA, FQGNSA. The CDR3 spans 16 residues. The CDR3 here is CASSLASGGATDTQYF. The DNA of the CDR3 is TGTGCCAGCAGCTTAGCTAGCGGGGGGGCAACAGATACGCAGTATTTT.

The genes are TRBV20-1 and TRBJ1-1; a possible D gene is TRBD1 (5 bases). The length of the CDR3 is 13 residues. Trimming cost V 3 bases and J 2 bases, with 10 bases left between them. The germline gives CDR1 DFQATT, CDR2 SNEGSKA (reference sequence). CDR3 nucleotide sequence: TGCAGTGCTAGGGAAAGGGGAAACACTGAAGCTTTCTTT. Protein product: CSARERGNTEAFF.

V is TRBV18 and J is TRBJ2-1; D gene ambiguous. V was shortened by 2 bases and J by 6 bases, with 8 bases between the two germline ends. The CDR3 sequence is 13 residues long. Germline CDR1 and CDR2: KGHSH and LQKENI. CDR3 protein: CASSPEVVNEQFF. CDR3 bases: TGTGCCAGCTCACCAGAGGTAGTCAATGAGCAGTTCTTC.

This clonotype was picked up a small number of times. CDR3 sequence: CASSGQGRPDWMNTEAFF. The CDR3 nucleotides are TGCGCCAGCAGTGGGCAGGGCAGGCCGGACTGGATGAACACTGAAGCTTTCTTT. The chain recombines TRBV10-1 with TRBJ1-1, with D possibly matching TRBD1 (5 bases). This CDR3 is 18 amino acids long. Trimming pared 4 bases from V and 0 bases from J, leaving 21 bases between. Germline V CDR1 and CDR2: WNHNN, SYGVQD (reference sequence).

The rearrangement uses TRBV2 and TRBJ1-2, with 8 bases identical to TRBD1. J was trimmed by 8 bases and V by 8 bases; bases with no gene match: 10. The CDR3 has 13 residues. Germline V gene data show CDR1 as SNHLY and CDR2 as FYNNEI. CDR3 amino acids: CASGSGGAGGYTF. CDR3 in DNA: TGTGCCAGCGGCTCAGGGGGCGCGGGGGGCTACACCTTC.

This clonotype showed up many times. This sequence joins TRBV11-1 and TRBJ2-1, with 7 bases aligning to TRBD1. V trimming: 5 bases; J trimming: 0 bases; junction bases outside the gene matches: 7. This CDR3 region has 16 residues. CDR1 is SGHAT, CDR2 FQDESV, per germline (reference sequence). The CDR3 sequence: CASSLGQANSYNEQFF. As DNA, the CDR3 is TGTGCCAGCAGCCTAGGACAGGCCAACTCCTACAATGAGCAGTTCTTC.